One and the same sample provided the 10 T cell receptor beta chains below, sequenced in a study of regulatory T cells in long-lasting Graves disease. Arm-PCR with iRepertoire HTBI primers amplified the CDR3 regions for these TCR beta libraries. TCRdb re-analysed the multiplex PCR reads in MiXCR, keeping a single row per CDR3 protein. The sample carries over 650,000 distinct CDR3 sequences, around 32% recorded once. Time point in this sample: persistent/refractory GD, antithyroid drugs over 5 years with positive TRAb. Making the TCR library involved RNA that had been extracted from PBMCs. The sample consisted of peripheral blood mononuclear cells (PBMCs), taken when the disease was refractory, from a patient treated with antithyroid drugs. The receptors stem from a female donor with Graves disease.

The table lists this clonotype with many counts. The chain links TRBV11-2 to TRBJ1-6; TRBD1 matches 9 bases. In germline, CDR1 is SGHAT, CDR2 FQNNGV. The CDR3 runs 15 residues. The V segment lost 5 bases and the J segment 8 bases; nucleotides outside the gene matches: 7. CDR3 region: CASSVRDREDSPLHF. For the CDR3, the DNA is TGTGCCAGCAGCGTGCGGGACAGGGAGGATTCACCCCTCCACTTT.

The sample holds many counts of this clonotype. The chain links TRBV12-3 or TRBV12-4 to TRBJ1-2; possible D gene TRBD1, 6 bases. The CDR3 runs to 15 residues. Trimming removed 0 bases at V and 8 bases at J, with 16 bases between. DNA for the CDR3: TGTGCCAGCAGTTTAGCCTTCGGGACACCTAAGGGCTACACCTTC. It is translated as CASSLAFGTPKGYTF.

This clonotype was found a few times. The gene calls are TRBV3-1 and TRBJ1-6, with D perhaps matching TRBD1 (5 bases). The CDR3 length is 17 residues. V gave up 3 bases and J gave up 7 bases, with 19 bases separating them. Germline-derived CDR1 and CDR2 are LGHDT and YNNKEL (reference sequence). The CDR3 sequence is CASSHTGSGAGNSPLHF. In DNA form, the CDR3 reads TGTGCCAGCAGCCACACCGGGTCCGGGGCAGGGAATTCACCCCTCCACTTT.

This rearrangement joins TRBV29-1 to TRBJ1-2; weak D call: TRBD1 (6 bases). Between the trimmed V and J ends, which lost 2 bases and 4 bases, there was a span of 14 bases. Looked up from germline, CDR1 is SQVTM and CDR2 is ANQGSEA. The CDR3 has 14 amino acids. CDR3 nucleotides: TGCAGCGTTGAAAAAGACAGGACTAGCTATGGCTACACCTTC. Protein sequence: CSVEKDRTSYGYTF.

The rearrangement joins TRBV18 to TRBJ2-2; perhaps TRBD2 as D (5 bases). The CDR3 length is 16 residues. Germline lookup yields CDR1 KGHSH and CDR2 LQKENI. V lost 1 base, J lost 5 bases, and 14 bases lay in between. CDR3 nucleotide sequence: TGTGCCAGCTCACCACGAGGGAAGAGAGGAACCGGGGAGCTGTTTTTT. It yields the protein CASSPRGKRGTGELFF.

This clonotype was observed once. The chain has TRBV6-2 or TRBV6-3 and TRBJ1-3; TRBD1 is a possible D gene (5 bases). Germline V gives CDR1 MNHEY, CDR2 SVGEGT. There are 16 residues in the CDR3. Between the trimmed V and J ends, which lost 5 bases and 1 base, there was a span of 15 bases. CDR3 sequence reads: CASSEDPGLSGNTIYF. Here the CDR3 DNA reads TGTGCCAGCAGTGAAGATCCAGGGTTGTCTGGAAACACCATATATTTT.

This clonotype has just a few counts. The V call is TRBV28, the J call TRBJ1-5; 7 bases fit TRBD1. Losses at the gene ends were 8 bases for V and 6 bases for J; bases not matched to a gene: 13. Germline V gene lookup returns CDR1 MDHEN and CDR2 SYDVKM. The CDR3 length is 15 residues. The CDR3 region has the DNA TGTGCCAGCCCCCCGGTGGCAGGGGGGGTTCAGCCCCAGCATTTT. Its translation: CASPPVAGGVQPQHF.

The rearrangement uses TRBV6-2 or TRBV6-3 and TRBJ1-1; D remains unclear. This CDR3 has 15 residues. The germline gives CDR1 MNHEY, CDR2 SVGEGT. V was trimmed by 5 bases and J by 5 bases, leaving 18 bases between them. The CDR3: CASSPGFGRGTEAFF. In nucleotides, the CDR3 is TGTGCCAGCAGTCCCGGGTTTGGACGTGGGACTGAAGCTTTCTTT.

This clonotype has more than one count but fewer than ten. The chain couples TRBV20-1 to TRBJ1-1, with D possibly TRBD1 on 5 matching bases. The CDR3 consists of 13 residues. Germline CDR1 is DFQATT and CDR2 is SNEGSKA (reference sequence). V gave up 7 bases and J gave up 0 bases, with 12 bases separating them. In DNA, the CDR3 is TGCAGTGGACAACAGGACATGAACACTGAAGCTTTCTTT. It specifies CSGQQDMNTEAFF.

CDR3 region: CASSLGTGMNYGYTF. The CDR3 coding sequence is TGTGCCAGCAGCTTAGGGACAGGGATGAACTATGGCTACACCTTC. This sequence joins TRBV7-9 and TRBJ1-2, with TRBD1 identical over 8 bases. The ends lost 1 base at V and 2 bases at J; junction bases unmatched: 3. Per the germline V gene, CDR1 is SEHNR and CDR2 is FQNEAQ (reference sequence). The CDR3 has 15 residues.